Sequencing of this TCR beta chain was carried out in a study of T cell repertoires in cytomegalovirus infection. Study-wide results and caveats: CMV carriers having the relevant HLA were flagged by cumulative public TCR beta family frequency.

Germline loops: CDR1 MRHNA, CDR2 SNTAGT. The length of the CDR3 is 15 residues. V was pared by 5 bases and J by 6 bases, with 8 bases of the junction left unmatched. This clonotype has more than one count but fewer than ten. Its antigen is currently unknown. In TCRdb, the reads were re-called with MiXCR into one record per CDR3 protein. The table has fewer than 200,000 distinct CDR3 sequences, approximately 15% seen once; the top ten hold about a quarter. V and J are TRBV6-4 and TRBJ2-1, with 9 bases that match TRBD2. This clonotype originated in a human donor in good health (CMV status not recorded). Some clones in this sample may be carry-over from other donors' samples. The source material was PBMCs. The CDR3 DNA sequence: TGTGCCAGCAGTTCCACTAGCGGGCCTTTCAATGAGCAGTTCTTC. Protein product: CASSSTSGPFNEQFF.